This passage covers 2 T cell receptor beta chains from one sample sequenced in a study of T cells in Graves' hyperthyroidism and ophthalmopathy. Amplified regions were TCR beta CDR3 sequences from RNA transcripts. RT-PCR in the first round (using the HTBI primer set) targeted the TCR CDR3. TCRdb fed the multiplex PCR reads into MiXCR, producing one record per CDR3 protein. In the table there are around 620,000 distinct CDR3 sequences, 40% to 55% of which are singletons. Source material: peripheral blood or thyroid tissue (not recorded which). These receptors were collected from an adult woman with Graves' disease, either hyperthyroidism or ophthalmopathy (not recorded which).

At least ten counts were recorded for this clonotype. This chain uses TRBV29-1 with TRBJ1-2; no clear D gene. CDR1 is SQVTM, CDR2 ANQGSEA, per germline. The CDR3 totals 11 residues. V was clipped by 4 bases and J by 2 bases, with 5 bases between them. The CDR3 bases are TGCAGCGTTGCTGTGAACTATGGCTACACCTTC. It yields the protein CSVAVNYGYTF.

There are many counts of this clonotype. CDR3 DNA: TGTGCCAGCGGTCGAGGGCCCAATATGAACACTGAAGCTTTCTTT. This gives the protein CASGRGPNMNTEAFF. This chain uses TRBV9 with TRBJ1-1; no clear D. Germline-derived CDR1 and CDR2 are SGDLS and YYNGEE. The CDR3 has 15 residues. V was cut by 7 bases and J by 0 bases, with 16 bases left in between.